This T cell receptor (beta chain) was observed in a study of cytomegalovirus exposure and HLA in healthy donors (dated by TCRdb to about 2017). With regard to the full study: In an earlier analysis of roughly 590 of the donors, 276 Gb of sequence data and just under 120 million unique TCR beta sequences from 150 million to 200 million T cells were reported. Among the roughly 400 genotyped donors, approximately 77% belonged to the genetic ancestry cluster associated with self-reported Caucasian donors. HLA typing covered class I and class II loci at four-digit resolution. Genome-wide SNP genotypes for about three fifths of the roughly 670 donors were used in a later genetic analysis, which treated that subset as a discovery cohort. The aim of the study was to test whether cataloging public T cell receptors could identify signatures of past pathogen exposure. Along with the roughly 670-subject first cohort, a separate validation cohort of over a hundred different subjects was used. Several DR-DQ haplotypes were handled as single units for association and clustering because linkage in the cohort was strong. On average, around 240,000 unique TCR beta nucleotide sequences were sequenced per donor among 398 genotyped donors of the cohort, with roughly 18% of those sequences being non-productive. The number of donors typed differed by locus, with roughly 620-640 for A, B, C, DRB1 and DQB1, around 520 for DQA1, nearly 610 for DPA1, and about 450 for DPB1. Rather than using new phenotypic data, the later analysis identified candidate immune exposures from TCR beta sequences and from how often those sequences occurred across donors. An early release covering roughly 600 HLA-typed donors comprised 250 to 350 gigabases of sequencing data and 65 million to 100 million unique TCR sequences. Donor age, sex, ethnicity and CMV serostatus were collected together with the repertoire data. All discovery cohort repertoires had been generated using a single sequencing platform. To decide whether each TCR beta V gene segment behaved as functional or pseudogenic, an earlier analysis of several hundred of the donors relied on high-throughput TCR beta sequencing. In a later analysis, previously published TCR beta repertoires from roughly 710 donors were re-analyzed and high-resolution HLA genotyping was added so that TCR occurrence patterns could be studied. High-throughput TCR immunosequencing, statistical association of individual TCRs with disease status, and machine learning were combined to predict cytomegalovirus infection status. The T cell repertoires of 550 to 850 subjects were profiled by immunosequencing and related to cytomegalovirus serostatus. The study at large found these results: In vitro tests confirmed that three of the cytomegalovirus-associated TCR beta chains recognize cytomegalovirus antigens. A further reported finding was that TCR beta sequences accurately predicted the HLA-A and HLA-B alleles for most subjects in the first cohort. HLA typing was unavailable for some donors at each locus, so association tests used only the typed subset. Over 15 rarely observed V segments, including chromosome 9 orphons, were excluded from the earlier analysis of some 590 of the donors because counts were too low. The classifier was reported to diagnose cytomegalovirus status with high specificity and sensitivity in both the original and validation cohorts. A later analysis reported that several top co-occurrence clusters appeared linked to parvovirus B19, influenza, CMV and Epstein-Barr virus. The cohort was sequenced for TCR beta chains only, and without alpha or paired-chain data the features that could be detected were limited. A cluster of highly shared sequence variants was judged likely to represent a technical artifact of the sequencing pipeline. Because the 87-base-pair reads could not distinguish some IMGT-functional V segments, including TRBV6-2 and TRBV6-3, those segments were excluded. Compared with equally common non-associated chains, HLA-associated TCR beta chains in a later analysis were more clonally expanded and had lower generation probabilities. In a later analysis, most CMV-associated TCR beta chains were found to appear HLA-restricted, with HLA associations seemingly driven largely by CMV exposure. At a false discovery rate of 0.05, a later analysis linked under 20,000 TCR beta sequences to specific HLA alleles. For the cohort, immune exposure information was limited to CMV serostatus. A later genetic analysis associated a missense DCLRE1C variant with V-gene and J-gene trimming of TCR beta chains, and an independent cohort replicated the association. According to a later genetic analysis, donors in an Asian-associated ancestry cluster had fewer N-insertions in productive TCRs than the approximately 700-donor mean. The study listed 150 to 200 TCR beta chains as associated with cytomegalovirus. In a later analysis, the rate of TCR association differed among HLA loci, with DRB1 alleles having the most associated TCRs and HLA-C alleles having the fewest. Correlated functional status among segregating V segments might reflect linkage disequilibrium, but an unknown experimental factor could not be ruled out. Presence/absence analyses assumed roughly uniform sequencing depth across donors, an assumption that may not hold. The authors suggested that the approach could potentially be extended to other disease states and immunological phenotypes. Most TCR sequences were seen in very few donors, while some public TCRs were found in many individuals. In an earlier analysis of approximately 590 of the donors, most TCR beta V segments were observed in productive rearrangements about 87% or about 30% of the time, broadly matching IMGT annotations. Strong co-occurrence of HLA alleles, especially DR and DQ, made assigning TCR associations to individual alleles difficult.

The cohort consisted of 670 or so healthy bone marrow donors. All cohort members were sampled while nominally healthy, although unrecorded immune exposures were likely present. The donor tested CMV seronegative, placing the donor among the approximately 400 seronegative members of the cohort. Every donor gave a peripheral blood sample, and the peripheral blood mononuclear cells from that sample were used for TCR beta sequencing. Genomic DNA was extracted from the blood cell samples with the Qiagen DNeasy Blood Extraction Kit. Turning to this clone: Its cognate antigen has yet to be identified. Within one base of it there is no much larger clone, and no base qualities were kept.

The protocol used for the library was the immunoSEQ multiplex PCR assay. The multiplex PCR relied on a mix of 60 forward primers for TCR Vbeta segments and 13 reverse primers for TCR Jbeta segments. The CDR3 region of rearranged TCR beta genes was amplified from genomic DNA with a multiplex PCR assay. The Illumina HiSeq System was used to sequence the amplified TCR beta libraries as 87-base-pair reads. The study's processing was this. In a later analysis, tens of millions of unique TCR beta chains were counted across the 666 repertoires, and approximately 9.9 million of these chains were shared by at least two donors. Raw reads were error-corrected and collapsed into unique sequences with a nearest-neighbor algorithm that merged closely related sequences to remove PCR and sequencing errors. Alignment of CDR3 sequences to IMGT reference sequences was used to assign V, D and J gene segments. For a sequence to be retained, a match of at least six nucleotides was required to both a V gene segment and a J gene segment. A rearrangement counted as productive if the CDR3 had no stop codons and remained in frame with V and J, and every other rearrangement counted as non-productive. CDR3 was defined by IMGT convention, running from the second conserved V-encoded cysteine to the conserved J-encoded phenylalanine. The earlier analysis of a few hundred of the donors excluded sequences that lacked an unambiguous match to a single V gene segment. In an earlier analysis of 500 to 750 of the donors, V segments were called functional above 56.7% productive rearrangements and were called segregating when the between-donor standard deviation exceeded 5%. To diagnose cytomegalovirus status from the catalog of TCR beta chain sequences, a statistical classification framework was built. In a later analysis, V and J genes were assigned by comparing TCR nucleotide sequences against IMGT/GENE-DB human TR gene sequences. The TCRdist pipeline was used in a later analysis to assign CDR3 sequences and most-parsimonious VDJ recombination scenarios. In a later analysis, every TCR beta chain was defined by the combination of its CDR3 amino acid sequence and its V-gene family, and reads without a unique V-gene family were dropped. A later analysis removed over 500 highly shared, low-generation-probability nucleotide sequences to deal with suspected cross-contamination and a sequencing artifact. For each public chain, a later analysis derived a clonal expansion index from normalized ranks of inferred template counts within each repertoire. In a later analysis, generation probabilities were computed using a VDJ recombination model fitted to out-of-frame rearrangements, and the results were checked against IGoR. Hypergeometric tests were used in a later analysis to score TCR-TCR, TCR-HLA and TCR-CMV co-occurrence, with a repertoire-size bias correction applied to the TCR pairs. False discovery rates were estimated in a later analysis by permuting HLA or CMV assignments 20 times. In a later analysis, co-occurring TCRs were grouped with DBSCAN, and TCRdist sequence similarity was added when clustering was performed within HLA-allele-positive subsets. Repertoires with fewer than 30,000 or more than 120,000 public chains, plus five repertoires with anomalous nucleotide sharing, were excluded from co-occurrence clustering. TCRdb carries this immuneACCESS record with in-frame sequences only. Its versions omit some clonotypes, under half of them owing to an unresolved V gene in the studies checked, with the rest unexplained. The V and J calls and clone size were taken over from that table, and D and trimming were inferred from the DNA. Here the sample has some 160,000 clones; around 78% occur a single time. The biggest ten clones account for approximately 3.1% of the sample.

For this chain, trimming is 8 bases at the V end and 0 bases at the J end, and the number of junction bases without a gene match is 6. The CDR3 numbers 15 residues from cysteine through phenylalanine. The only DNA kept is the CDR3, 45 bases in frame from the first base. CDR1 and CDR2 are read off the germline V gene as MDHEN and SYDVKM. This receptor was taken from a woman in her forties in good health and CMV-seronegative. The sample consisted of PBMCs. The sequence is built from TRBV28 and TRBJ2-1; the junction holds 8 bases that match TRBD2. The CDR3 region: CASCAGGSSYNEQFF. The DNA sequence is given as TGTGCCAGCTGTGCGGGGGGCAGCTCCTACAATGAGCAGTTCTTC.